The present entry profiles one T cell receptor (beta chain) with its context. Its target is unknown. The source of the sample is a study of beta chain features in type 1 diabetes. Study observations and caveats: TCRB CDR3s from Type 1 diabetes patients were moderately but significantly shorter in all four CD4+ subsets.

This CDR3 has 11 amino acids. Trimming cost V 5 bases and J 4 bases, with 4 bases left between them. Germline V gene sequence: CDR1 SEHNR, CDR2 FQNEAQ (reference sequence). Expressed TCRB transcripts were sequenced because the isolated RNA had all been reverse transcribed beforehand. This table comes from immunoSEQ multiplex PCR, and its TCRdb copy is limited to in-frame clones, with some not included. The sample includes 160,000 or so clones, 50% to 70% of them seen just once. The receptor's source is a man aged 30 to 39 with type 1 diabetes. The rearrangement uses TRBV7-9 and TRBJ2-3; D call uncertain. The specimen sequenced was naive CD4+ T cells from blood. Here the CDR3 reads CASSAADTQYF. The CDR3 DNA reads as TGTGCCAGCAGCGCGGCAGATACGCAGTATTTT.